This T cell receptor (beta chain) was identified during a study of breast tumors, draining lymph nodes, adjacent tissues. TCRdb itself ran the multiplex PCR reads through MiXCR, one entry per CDR3 protein. The table has 20,000 or so distinct CDR3 sequences, around two thirds seen once. Notes on this clonotype: Its antigen is not identified. Just one base apart from a much larger clone, this may be a read error.

Germline V gene sequence: CDR1 SGHTA, CDR2 FQGTGA. The CDR3 is 17 amino acids. Deletions cut 5 bases from V and 2 bases from J, with 19 bases between. Study-wide results and caveats: Most tumor T cells seemingly derive from lymph node, then expand in tumor.

The V gene is TRBV7-3, the J gene TRBJ2-1; D possibly corresponds to TRBD2 (9 bases). Sample: tumor-adjacent breast tissue. The sequence was obtained from a female donor with breast cancer. Some clones in this sample may be carry-over from other donors' samples. The CDR3: CASSRDRREGPYNEQFF. The CDR3 DNA is TGTGCCAGCAGCAGGGACAGGCGGGAGGGCCCCTACAATGAGCAGTTCTTC. Filled out from reference TRBV7-3 and TRBJ2-1, the complete variable domain reads GAGVSQTPSNKVTEKGKYVELRCDPISGHTALYWYRQSLGQGPEFLIYFQGTGAADDSGLPNDRFFAVRPEGSVSTLKIQRTERGDSAVYLCASSRDRREGPYNEQFFGPGTRLTVL.